The rows below give T cell receptor beta chains drawn from one sample of a study of T-cell memory formation after mild COVID-19. TCRdb fed the 5' RACE reads into MiXCR, producing one record per CDR3 protein. The sample records 270,000 or so distinct CDR3 sequences, over 15% being singletons. Material for sequencing was PBMCs or a T cell subset sorted from them (not recorded which). The receptors derive from a man aged 18 to 30 who had mild COVID-19 (a few samples of this study predate the infection). Cell type and time point are not known. CDR3s include the opening cysteine and the closing phenylalanine or tryptophan. Clone size is shown for a subset of rows, as once, few, many or a class of expanded clone.

TRBV12-3/TRBV12-4,NA,TRBJ2-3,CASSLGVVAQYF
TRBV27,NA,TRBJ1-4,CASTWTGRATNEKLFF
TRBV7-6,few,TRBJ1-1,CASSDPGGDEAFF
TRBV15,NA,TRBJ2-4,CATSSQALAKNIQYF
TRBV4-1,few,TRBJ2-7,CASSQDRASGGAYEQYF
TRBV10-3,few,TRBJ1-4,CAISARENDEKLFF
TRBV7-3,NA,TRBJ2-2,CASSLDRDAGELFF
TRBV7-9,NA,TRBJ2-1,CASSLGRGTHNEQFF
TRBV7-9,few,TRBJ1-2,CASSLKGGYTF
TRBV7-2,NA,TRBJ1-2,CASSLVGDRGYGYTF
TRBV12-3/TRBV12-4,many,TRBJ1-4,CASSLRGPGEKLFF
TRBV4-1,NA,TRBJ1-6,CASSPTGEVSPLHF
TRBV10-3,NA,TRBJ2-3,CAIRLAGMDTQYF
TRBV7-9,few,TRBJ1-2,CASSLREQYGYTF
TRBV6-5,NA,TRBJ2-3,CASSKLVGRTDTQYF
TRBV30,few,TRBJ1-6,CACDKGAAWSPLHF
TRBV10-3,NA,TRBJ2-1,CAISENSGGSSYNEQFF
TRBV2,NA,TRBJ1-5,CASSDLRNQPQHF
TRBV19,NA,TRBJ2-1,CASSIVAAKQFF
TRBV3-1,NA,TRBJ2-2,CASSQFRAGELFF
TRBV7-3,few,TRBJ2-1,CASSHLPGQGFDEQFF
TRBV4-3,few,TRBJ2-1,CASNDRDSYNEQFF
TRBV6-2/TRBV6-3,few,TRBJ2-7,CASSGTEPYEQYF
TRBV5-1,few,TRBJ1-1,CASSLPRPNAEAFF
TRBV7-6,NA,TRBJ2-5,CASSLVGRPKETQYF
TRBV6-5,few,TRBJ2-5,CASSTSGGNQETQYF
TRBV3-1,NA,TRBJ1-6,CASSQAGQGGTLHF
TRBV6-5,NA,TRBJ2-7,CASSRSGTEQYF
TRBV6-5,once,TRBJ2-3,CASRYGQTGTSTDTQYF
TRBV4-1,NA,TRBJ2-3,CASSQEGTGGVADTQYF
TRBV24-1,few,TRBJ1-1,CATSDSGREAFF
TRBV5-1,few,TRBJ1-4,CASSRAAPTNEKLFF
TRBV7-6,few,TRBJ2-2,CASSSGQGGNTGELFF
TRBV5-1,few,TRBJ2-2,CASSRRTSGNGELFF
TRBV20-1,few,TRBJ1-2,CSAWTLAENGYTF
TRBV7-9,NA,TRBJ1-5,CASSLTTQPQHF
TRBV12-3/TRBV12-4,few,TRBJ2-2,CASSPTAGRELFF
TRBV20-1,NA,TRBJ2-7,CSARPGTSLPYEQYF
TRBV12-3/TRBV12-4,NA,TRBJ2-3,CASREGTGGRTDTQYF
TRBV4-1,NA,TRBJ2-7,CASSHGGLAGSSYEQYF
TRBV2,NA,TRBJ2-5,CASLAGVETQYF